The 25 T cell receptor beta chains below all came from one sample that was sequenced in a study of cytomegalovirus exposure and HLA in healthy donors. PCR was performed using 60 Vbeta and 13 Jbeta primers. The data were produced by immunoSEQ multiplex PCR, yet TCRdb's version contains in-frame clones alone and is incomplete. The sample contains about 190,000 clones, roughly four fifths of which appear only once. Sequencing used PBMCs. These receptors were obtained from a woman aged 30 to 39 in good health and CMV-seropositive.

The chain couples TRBV9 to TRBJ2-3; 9 bases are a match to TRBD2. The germline CDR1 and CDR2 sequences are SGDLS and YYNGEE. This CDR3 has 15 amino acids. Trimming removed 3 bases from V and 4 bases from J; junction bases left unmatched: 6. CDR3 sequence (DNA): TGTGCCAGCAGCGCGGGACTAGCCTTTCCAGATACGCAGTATTTT. Protein sequence: CASSAGLAFPDTQYF.

The CDR3 loop reads CASSGSRAGGIKSTDTQYF. The CDR3 DNA reads as TGTGCCAGCAGCGGATCCCGGGCGGGAGGAATAAAGAGCACAGATACGCAGTATTTT. V is TRBV7-9 and J is TRBJ2-3; TRBD2 aligns across 8 bases. V shed 5 bases, J shed 0 bases, and the junction held 16 bases outside the gene matches. Germline V gene lookup returns CDR1 SEHNR and CDR2 FQNEAQ (reference sequence). This CDR3 is 19 amino acids long.

V and J are TRBV21-1 and TRBJ1-1. TRBV21-1 is shown as a pseudogene. The CDR3 totals 13 residues. CDR3 protein: CASSGPGNTEAFF. The CDR3 DNA follows: TGTGCCAGCAGCGGCCCGGGAAACACTGAAGCTTTCTTT.

This chain connects TRBV2 to TRBJ2-1, with D unclear. The V end lost 5 bases, the J end lost 12 bases, and 17 bases lay between the germline ends. CDR3 length: 13 amino acids. Per the germline V gene, CDR1 is SNHLY and CDR2 is FYNNEI. Here the CDR3 reads CASSNGWVKAQFF. The CDR3 region has the DNA TGTGCCAGCAGTAACGGGTGGGTAAAAGCGCAGTTCTTC.

This chain uses TRBV6-1 with TRBJ2-7; 9 nucleotides match TRBD1. The CDR3 runs to 16 residues. CDR1 MNHNS and CDR2 SASEGT come from the germline V gene. The V segment lost 0 bases and the J segment 2 bases; nucleotides outside the gene matches: 5. The CDR3 sequence is CASSEAGQGSPYEQYF. The CDR3 nucleotides read TGTGCCAGCAGTGAAGCGGGACAGGGTTCGCCCTACGAGCAGTACTTC.

The J gene is TRBJ1-2, the V gene TRBV9; D perhaps matches TRBD1 (6 bases). Trimming stripped 0 bases from V and 4 bases from J, with 19 bases between. Germline V gene sequence: CDR1 SGDLS, CDR2 YYNGEE. CDR3 length: 17 amino acids. The CDR3: CASSVGGLGALIYGYTF. As DNA, the CDR3 is TGTGCCAGCAGCGTAGGGGGGTTGGGGGCGCTGATCTATGGCTACACCTTC. The full variable domain, rest sourced from reference TRBV9 and TRBJ1-2, is DSGVTQTPKHLITATGQRVTLRCSPRSGDLSVYWYQQSLDQGLQFLIQYYNGEERAKGNILERFSAQQFPDLHSELNLSSLELGDSALYFCASSVGGLGALIYGYTFGSGTRLTVV.

This chain uses TRBV5-4 with TRBJ2-7, with D unresolved. The CDR3 spans 11 residues. V gave up 4 bases and J gave up 4 bases, with 6 bases separating them. Germline CDR1 SGHNT, CDR2 YYREEE (reference sequence). CDR3 bases: TGTGCCAGCAGCCAGGAATACGAGCAGTACTTC. Its protein product is CASSQEYEQYF.

This sequence joins TRBV4-3 and TRBJ1-4; no clear D gene. The CDR3 has 18 residues. Trimming left V 4 bases short and J 0 bases short, with 18 bases between. The V gene's germline CDR1 is LGHNA and CDR2 YSLEER. The CDR3 loop reads CASSLGLPKWATNEKLFF. As DNA, the CDR3 is TGCGCCAGCAGCCTAGGACTCCCCAAATGGGCAACTAATGAAAAACTGTTTTTT.

This rearrangement joins TRBV19 to TRBJ1-1; no definite D call. The germline CDR1 and CDR2 sequences are LNHDA and SQIVND (reference sequence). V was cut by 3 bases and J by 4 bases, with 12 bases left in between. The CDR3 is made up of 14 amino acids. The CDR3 bases are TGTGCCAGTAGTATTAGGGCGGGGTTCACTGAAGCTTTCTTT. Translating it yields CASSIRAGFTEAFF.

DNA of the CDR3: TGCGCCAGCAGCCAAGCAGGGAATTCACCCCTCCACTTT. Residues: CASSQAGNSPLHF. The V and J genes are TRBV4-3 and TRBJ1-6; tentative D call: TRBD1 (5 bases). V dropped 1 base and J dropped 7 bases, with 5 bases sitting between them. The CDR3 runs to 13 residues. Germline lookup yields CDR1 LGHNA and CDR2 YSLEER.

The chain combines TRBV4-2 with TRBJ2-1, with a possible D match to TRBD1 (5 bases). Trimming removed 4 bases from V and 1 base from J, with 11 bases in between. Germline values: CDR1 LGHNA, CDR2 YNFKEQ. CDR3 length: 15 amino acids. The CDR3 DNA follows: TGTGCCAGCAGCCCTGAAGGGGATTCCTACAATGAGCAGTTCTTC. Protein: CASSPEGDSYNEQFF.

The V and J genes are TRBV6-1 and TRBJ2-7, with D tentatively TRBD1 (6 bases). Germline CDR1 MNHNS, CDR2 SASEGT. This CDR3 is 13 amino acids long. V lost 3 bases to trimming and J lost 3 bases, with 9 bases between them. The CDR3 sequence: CASSEQGSYEQYF. In DNA form, the CDR3 reads TGTGCCAGCAGTGAGCAGGGGAGCTACGAGCAGTACTTC.

This clone occurred once. CDR3 region: CASSAYRSTEAFF. DNA for the CDR3: TGCGCCAGCAGCGCCTACAGGTCCACTGAAGCTTTCTTT. The chain recombines TRBV5-1 with TRBJ1-1; tentative D call: TRBD1 (5 bases). The CDR3 is made up of 13 amino acids. Trimming cost V 4 bases and J 4 bases, with 11 bases left between them. Germline values: CDR1 SGHRS, CDR2 YFSETQ.

The chain links TRBV7-2 to TRBJ1-2; 7 bases map to TRBD1. J lost 4 bases, V lost 0 bases, and 2 bases had no gene match. The CDR3 has 14 amino acids. Looked up from germline, CDR1 is SGHTA and CDR2 is FQGNSA. The CDR3 loop is CASSLASGGYGYTF. The DNA for the CDR3 is TGTGCCAGCAGCTTAGCCTCAGGGGGCTATGGCTACACCTTC.

The chain uses TRBV7-2 and TRBJ1-2; D gene ambiguous. CDR3 length equals 15 residues. Trimming removed 0 bases from V and 2 bases from J, with 10 bases in between. Germline CDR1 is SGHTA and CDR2 is FQGNSA. CDR3 sequence reads: CASSLATVLNYGYTF. CDR3 in DNA: TGTGCCAGCAGCTTAGCAACAGTTTTGAACTATGGCTACACCTTC.

This clone was detected only a few times. This chain uses TRBV5-1 with TRBJ1-4, with D possibly being TRBD1 (6 bases). V dropped 3 bases and J dropped 8 bases, with 14 bases sitting between them. CDR3 size: 14 residues. CDR1 and CDR2 from the germline V gene are SGHRS and YFSETQ. The CDR3 DNA is TGCGCCAGCAGCTCGGGACAACTAAAGGAAAAACTGTTTTTT. Translation gives CASSSGQLKEKLFF.

The chain combines TRBV19 with TRBJ2-3, with TRBD1 matching 9 bases. Germline CDR1 is LNHDA and CDR2 is SQIVND (reference sequence). This CDR3 is 15 amino acids long. The V segment lost 7 bases and the J segment 4 bases; nucleotides outside the gene matches: 9. In nucleotides, the CDR3 is TGTGCCAGTACCGAGGGACAGGGATGGGCAGATACGCAGTATTTT. This sequence encodes CASTEGQGWADTQYF. Variable domain in full (rest from reference TRBV19 and TRBJ2-3): DGGITQSPKYLFRKEGQNVTLSCEQNLNHDAMYWYRQDPGQGLRLIYYSQIVNDFQKGDIAEGYSVSREKKESFPLTVTSAQKNPTAFYLCASTEGQGWADTQYFGPGTRLTVL.

The genes are TRBV5-6 and TRBJ2-1, with TRBD2 as a possible D gene (6 bases). The CDR3 extends over 16 amino acids. Germline assignment: CDR1 SGHDT and CDR2 YYEEEE. V was clipped by 4 bases and J by 7 bases, with 21 bases between them. In DNA form, the CDR3 reads TGTGCCAGCAGCGGCCTTGCGTGGAGGGTTATGAATGAGCAGTTCTTC. It codes for CASSGLAWRVMNEQFF. Full variable domain (missing parts from reference TRBV5-6 and TRBJ2-1): DAGVTQSPTHLIKTRGQQVTLRCSPKSGHDTVSWYQQALGQGPQFIFQYYEEEERQRGNFPDRFSGHQFPNYSSELNVNALLLGDSALYLCASSGLAWRVMNEQFFGPGTRLTVL.

V gene TRBV28 combines with J gene TRBJ1-2, with no clear D. The CDR3 is made up of 13 amino acids. The V end lost 5 bases, the J end lost 7 bases, and 14 bases lay between the germline ends. CDR1 and CDR2 from the germline V gene are MDHEN and SYDVKM. The CDR3 DNA is TGTGCCAGCAGTCCGCGGACTTGGGGTGGCTACACCTTC. Amino acids: CASSPRTWGGYTF.

The V gene is TRBV29-1, the J gene TRBJ2-3, with D unresolved. The CDR3 is made up of 12 amino acids. With 2 bases removed from V and 5 bases from J, the gap between germline ends came to 8 bases. The V gene's germline CDR1 is SQVTM and CDR2 ANQGSEA. CDR3 sequence: CSVETLGDTQYF. CDR3 nucleotides: TGCAGCGTTGAAACTCTAGGAGATACGCAGTATTTT.

The chain combines TRBV5-5 with TRBJ2-7, with D unresolved. The germline gives CDR1 SGHKS, CDR2 YYEKEE (reference sequence). Trimming took 0 bases from V and 3 from J, leaving 7 bases between them. CDR3 length: 13 amino acids. CDR3 nucleotide sequence: TGTGCCAGCAGCTTGGCAGGAAGCTACGAGCAGTACTTC. It translates to CASSLAGSYEQYF.

The genes are TRBV27 and TRBJ2-6, with D possibly TRBD1 on 6 matching bases. V gave up 6 bases and J gave up 4 bases, with 19 bases separating them. Germline V gene sequence: CDR1 MNHEY, CDR2 SMNVEV (reference sequence). This CDR3 has 17 residues. The CDR3 reads CASRTGTRTVGANVLTF. CDR3 bases: TGTGCCAGCAGAACCGGGACAAGGACTGTGGGGGCCAACGTCCTGACTTTC.

The rearrangement links TRBV7-4 to TRBJ1-5; D not resolved. The V gene lost 3 bases and the J gene lost 6 bases, with 6 bases spanning the gap. The CDR3 is made up of 12 amino acids. Germline V gene lookup returns CDR1 SGHVT and CDR2 SQSDAQ. The CDR3 sequence is CASSFYRQPQHF. The CDR3 coding sequence is TGTGCCAGCAGCTTTTATCGTCAGCCCCAGCATTTT. The full variable domain, completed using reference TRBV7-4 and TRBJ1-5, is GAGVSQSPRYKVAKRGRDVALRCDSISGHVTLYWYRQTLGQGSEVLTYSQSDAQRDKSGRPSGRFSAERPERSVSTLKIQRTEQGDSAVYLCASSFYRQPQHFGDGTRLSIL.

The V call is TRBV7-2, the J call TRBJ1-6; D remains unclear. This CDR3 contains 16 residues. The germline V gene has CDR1 SGHTA and CDR2 FQGNSA. Trimming pared 5 bases from V and 9 bases from J, leaving 20 bases between. The CDR3 reads CASSVGGGRSSSPLHF. The CDR3, as DNA: TGTGCCAGCAGCGTGGGAGGAGGGCGATCTAGTTCACCCCTCCACTTT.

This chain links TRBV5-1 with TRBJ2-6; TRBD1 matches at 9 bases. J lost 4 bases, V lost 4 bases, and 3 bases had no gene match. From germline, CDR1 is SGHRS and CDR2 YFSETQ. CDR3 length: 15 residues. CDR3 sequence (DNA): TGCGCCAGCAGCGGGACAGGGACAGGGGCCAACGTCCTGACTTTC. Amino acid sequence: CASSGTGTGANVLTF. The full variable domain, completed using reference TRBV5-1 and TRBJ2-6, is KAGVTQTPRYLIKTRGQQVTLSCSPISGHRSVSWYQQTPGQGLQFLFEYFSETQRNKGNFPGRFSGRQFSNSRSEMNVSTLELGDSALYLCASSGTGTGANVLTFGAGSRLTVL.